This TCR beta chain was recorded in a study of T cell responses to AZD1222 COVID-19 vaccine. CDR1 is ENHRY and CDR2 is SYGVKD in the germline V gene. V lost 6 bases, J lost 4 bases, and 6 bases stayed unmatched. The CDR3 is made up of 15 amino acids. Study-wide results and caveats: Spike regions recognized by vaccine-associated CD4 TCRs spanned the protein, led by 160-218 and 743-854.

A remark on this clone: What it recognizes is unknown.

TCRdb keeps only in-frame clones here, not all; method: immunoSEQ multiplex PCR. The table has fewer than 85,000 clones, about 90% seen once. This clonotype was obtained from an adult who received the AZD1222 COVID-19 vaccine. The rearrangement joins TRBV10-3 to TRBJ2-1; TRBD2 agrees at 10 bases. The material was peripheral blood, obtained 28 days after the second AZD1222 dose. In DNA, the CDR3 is TGTGCCATCAGCCGAGCGGGAGGGACGTACAATGAGCAGTTCTTC. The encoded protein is CAISRAGGTYNEQFF.